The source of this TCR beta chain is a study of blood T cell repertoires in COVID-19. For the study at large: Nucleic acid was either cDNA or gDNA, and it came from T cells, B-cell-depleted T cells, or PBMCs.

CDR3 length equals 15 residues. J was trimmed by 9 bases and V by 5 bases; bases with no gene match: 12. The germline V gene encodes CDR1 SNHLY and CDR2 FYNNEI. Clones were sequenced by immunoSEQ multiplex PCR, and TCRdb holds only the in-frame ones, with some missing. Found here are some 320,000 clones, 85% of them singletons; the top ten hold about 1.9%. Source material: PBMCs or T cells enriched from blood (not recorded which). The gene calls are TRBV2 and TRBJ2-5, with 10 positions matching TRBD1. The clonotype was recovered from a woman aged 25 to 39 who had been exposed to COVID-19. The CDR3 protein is CASSSPGQGSGSQYF. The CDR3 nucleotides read TGTGCCAGCAGTTCACCGGGACAGGGGTCGGGGTCCCAGTACTTC.